The rows below give T cell receptor beta chains drawn from one sample of a study of cytomegalovirus exposure and HLA in healthy donors. TCRdb's table, derived via immunoSEQ multiplex PCR, lists solely in-frame clones and lacks some. The profile shows almost 200,000 clones, just over 75% of them singletons. The sample was PBMCs. The receptors originated from a man aged 25 to 40 in good health and CMV-seronegative. CDR3s include the opening cysteine and the closing phenylalanine or tryptophan. The D gene is left open where the match is weak. Some rows have no size entry. The others give once, few or many, or a class for an expanded clone.

V: TRBV7-3; J: TRBJ1-1; length: 14; D: -; size: -; CDR3: CASSLVSGQTEAFF; DNA: TGTGCCAGCAGCTTAGTGTCAGGGCAAACTGAAGCTTTCTTT
V: TRBV7-9; J: TRBJ1-1; length: 10; D: -; size: few; CDR3: CASAGYEAFF; DNA: TGTGCCAGCGCAGGGTATGAAGCTTTCTTT
V: TRBV4-2; J: TRBJ2-1; length: 15; D: -; size: -; CDR3: CASSEAVFLGGEQFF; DNA: TGTGCCAGCAGCGAAGCGGTATTCCTCGGCGGTGAGCAGTTCTTC
V: TRBV12-5; J: TRBJ2-3; length: 13; D: -; size: -; CDR3: CASGLGGTDTQYF; DNA: TGTGCTAGTGGTTTGGGAGGGACAGATACGCAGTATTTT
V: TRBV11-3; J: TRBJ2-7; length: 17; D: -; size: -; CDR3: CASSLVLLGGSPYEQYF; DNA: TGTGCCAGCAGCTTAGTTTTGCTGGGAGGCAGTCCCTACGAGCAGTACTTC
V: TRBV14; J: TRBJ2-1; length: 19; D: TRBD2; size: -; CDR3: CASSRAGPRDYAAYNEQFF; DNA: TGTGCCAGCAGCCGAGCTGGGCCCCGGGACTACGCCGCGTACAATGAGCAGTTCTTC
V: TRBV5-1; J: TRBJ1-4; length: 15; D: TRBD1; size: -; CDR3: CASSSGQGAGEKLFF; DNA: TGCGCCAGCAGCTCCGGACAGGGGGCAGGAGAAAAACTGTTTTTT
V: TRBV6-5; J: TRBJ2-7; length: 13; D: -; size: -; CDR3: CASSRRENYEQYF; DNA: TGTGCCAGCAGTAGAAGGGAGAATTACGAGCAGTACTTC
V: TRBV7-2; J: TRBJ1-2; length: 16; D: -; size: -; CDR3: CASSLGMKTGSYGYTF; DNA: TGTGCCAGCAGCTTAGGAATGAAAACAGGGTCCTATGGCTACACCTTC
V: TRBV6-6; J: TRBJ1-4; length: 15; D: -; size: -; CDR3: CASRDLTGIGEKLFF; DNA: TGTGCCAGCAGGGACCTTACAGGGATAGGCGAAAAACTGTTTTTT
V: TRBV13; J: TRBJ2-3; length: 17; D: TRBD2; size: once; CDR3: CASSLGLGLAGTDTQYF; DNA: TGTGCCAGCAGCTTAGGCCTGGGACTAGCGGGAACAGATACGCAGTATTTT
V: TRBV10-2; J: TRBJ2-7; length: 10; D: -; size: few; CDR3: CASSALEQYF; DNA: TGCGCCAGCAGTGCTCTCGAGCAGTACTTC
V: TRBV27; J: TRBJ2-7; length: 16; D: TRBD2; size: -; CDR3: CASSTYRSGNSYEQYF; DNA: TGTGCCAGCAGCACCTACCGTAGCGGGAACTCCTACGAGCAGTACTTC
V: TRBV11-2; J: TRBJ2-7; length: 19; D: -; size: -; CDR3: CASSPPILPPRDRPYEQYF; DNA: TGTGCCAGCAGCCCGCCTATACTCCCGCCCAGGGATAGACCCTACGAGCAGTACTTC
V: TRBV4-2; J: TRBJ2-1; length: 15; D: TRBD2; size: -; CDR3: CASSLQAGGIDEQFF; DNA: TGTGCCAGCAGCCTACAAGCGGGAGGTATTGATGAGCAGTTCTTC
V: TRBV11-2; J: TRBJ2-7; length: 13; D: -; size: once; CDR3: CASSRGPYYEQYF; DNA: TGTGCCAGCAGCAGAGGTCCGTACTACGAGCAGTACTTC
V: TRBV7-8; J: TRBJ2-2; length: 16; D: -; size: few; CDR3: CASSPPGQSNTGELFF; DNA: TGTGCCAGCAGCCCCCCGGGACAATCGAACACCGGGGAGCTGTTTTTT
V: TRBV30; J: TRBJ2-2; length: 16; D: TRBD2; size: once; CDR3: CAWTQRGRGDTGELFF; DNA: TGTGCCTGGACCCAGCGTGGGCGGGGGGACACCGGGGAGCTGTTTTTT
V: TRBV10-3; J: TRBJ1-4; length: 16; D: TRBD1; size: -; CDR3: CAISQGQGPGNEKLFF; DNA: TGTGCCATCAGTCAGGGACAGGGGCCTGGTAATGAAAAACTGTTTTTT
V: TRBV5-1; J: TRBJ2-1; length: 15; D: TRBD2; size: -; CDR3: CASSLATSGYNEQFF; DNA: TGCGCCAGCAGCTTGGCCACTAGCGGCTACAATGAGCAGTTCTTC
V: TRBV5-1; J: TRBJ2-7; length: 13; D: -; size: -; CDR3: CASSLEGVYEQYF; DNA: TGCGCCAGCAGCTTGGAGGGGGTCTACGAGCAGTACTTC
V: TRBV5-1; J: TRBJ2-5; length: 14; D: -; size: -; CDR3: CASSPAAGPETQYF; DNA: TGCGCCAGCAGCCCGGCAGCAGGGCCAGAGACCCAGTACTTC
V: TRBV28; J: TRBJ2-1; length: 16; D: TRBD1; size: once; CDR3: CASSFLGDRGRNEQFF; DNA: TGTGCCAGCAGTTTTTTAGGGGACAGGGGGCGAAATGAGCAGTTCTTC
V: TRBV29-1; J: TRBJ2-3; length: 17; D: TRBD2; size: -; CDR3: CSAGLAEVAGITDTQYF; DNA: TGCAGCGCTGGACTAGCGGAGGTGGCGGGGATCACAGATACGCAGTATTTT
V: TRBV9; J: TRBJ2-6; length: 16; D: TRBD2; size: -; CDR3: CASSVVGGSGANVLTF; DNA: TGTGCCAGCAGCGTAGTGGGAGGGTCTGGGGCCAACGTCCTGACTTTC
V: TRBV5-1; J: TRBJ2-1; length: 17; D: TRBD2; size: once; CDR3: CASSLATSGSSYNEQFF; DNA: TGCGCCAGCAGCTTGGCTACTAGCGGGAGCTCCTACAATGAGCAGTTCTTC
V: TRBV27; J: TRBJ2-7; length: 14; D: TRBD2; size: once; CDR3: CASSLGSGSREQYF; DNA: TGTGCCAGCAGTTTGGGTAGCGGGAGCCGCGAGCAGTACTTC
V: TRBV27; J: TRBJ2-5; length: 14; D: TRBD1; size: few; CDR3: CASSLQGVGGTQYF; DNA: TGTGCCAGCAGTCTACAGGGGGTCGGGGGGACCCAGTACTTC
V: TRBV28; J: TRBJ2-3; length: 11; D: TRBD2; size: few; CDR3: CASSPGLAGYF; DNA: TGTGCCAGCAGTCCAGGACTAGCGGGCTATTTT
V: TRBV7-2; J: TRBJ1-6; length: 16; D: -; size: -; CDR3: CASSYGQISYNSPLHF; DNA: TGTGCCAGCAGCTACGGACAGATCTCCTATAATTCACCCCTCCACTTT
V: TRBV19; J: TRBJ1-6; length: 14; D: -; size: -; CDR3: CASKTDRSNSPLHF; DNA: TGTGCCAGTAAAACGGACAGAAGTAATTCACCCCTCCACTTT
V: TRBV6-5; J: TRBJ2-7; length: 12; D: TRBD1; size: -; CDR3: CASQQGAGEQYF; DNA: TGTGCCAGCCAACAGGGGGCTGGCGAGCAGTACTTC
V: TRBV7-6; J: TRBJ2-7; length: 14; D: TRBD1; size: -; CDR3: CASSFRQGAGEQYF; DNA: TGTGCCAGCAGCTTCCGACAGGGGGCTGGGGAGCAGTACTTC
V: TRBV18; J: TRBJ2-1; length: 16; D: TRBD2; size: -; CDR3: CASSPAGLAGRSEQFF; DNA: TGTGCCAGCTCACCCGCGGGACTAGCGGGACGAAGCGAGCAGTTCTTC
V: TRBV9; J: TRBJ2-7; length: 15; D: TRBD2; size: -; CDR3: CASREGLAGSYEQYF; DNA: TGTGCCAGCAGGGAGGGACTAGCGGGGTCCTACGAGCAGTACTTC
V: TRBV7-8; J: TRBJ2-7; length: 15; D: -; size: few; CDR3: CASSPGGGGSWEQYF; DNA: TGTGCCAGCAGCCCTGGAGGGGGGGGGAGTTGGGAGCAGTACTTC
V: TRBV5-1; J: TRBJ2-5; length: 17; D: TRBD2; size: -; CDR3: CASSLALAGPGPETQYF; DNA: TGCGCCAGCAGCTTGGCGTTAGCGGGGCCCGGGCCAGAGACCCAGTACTTC